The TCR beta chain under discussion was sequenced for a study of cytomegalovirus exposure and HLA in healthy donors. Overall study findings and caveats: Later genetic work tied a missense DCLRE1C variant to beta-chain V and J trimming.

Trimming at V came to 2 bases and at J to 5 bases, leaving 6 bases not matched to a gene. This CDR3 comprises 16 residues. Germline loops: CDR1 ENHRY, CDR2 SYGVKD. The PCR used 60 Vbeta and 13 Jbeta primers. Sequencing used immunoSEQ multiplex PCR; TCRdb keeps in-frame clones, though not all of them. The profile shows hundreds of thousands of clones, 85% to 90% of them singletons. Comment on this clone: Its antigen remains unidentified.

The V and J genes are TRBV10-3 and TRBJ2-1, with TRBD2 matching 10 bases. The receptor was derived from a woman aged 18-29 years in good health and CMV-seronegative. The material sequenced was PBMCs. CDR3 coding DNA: TGTGCCATCAGTGAGGCTAGCGGGAGAACTAACAATGAGCAGTTCTTC. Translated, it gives CAISEASGRTNNEQFF.